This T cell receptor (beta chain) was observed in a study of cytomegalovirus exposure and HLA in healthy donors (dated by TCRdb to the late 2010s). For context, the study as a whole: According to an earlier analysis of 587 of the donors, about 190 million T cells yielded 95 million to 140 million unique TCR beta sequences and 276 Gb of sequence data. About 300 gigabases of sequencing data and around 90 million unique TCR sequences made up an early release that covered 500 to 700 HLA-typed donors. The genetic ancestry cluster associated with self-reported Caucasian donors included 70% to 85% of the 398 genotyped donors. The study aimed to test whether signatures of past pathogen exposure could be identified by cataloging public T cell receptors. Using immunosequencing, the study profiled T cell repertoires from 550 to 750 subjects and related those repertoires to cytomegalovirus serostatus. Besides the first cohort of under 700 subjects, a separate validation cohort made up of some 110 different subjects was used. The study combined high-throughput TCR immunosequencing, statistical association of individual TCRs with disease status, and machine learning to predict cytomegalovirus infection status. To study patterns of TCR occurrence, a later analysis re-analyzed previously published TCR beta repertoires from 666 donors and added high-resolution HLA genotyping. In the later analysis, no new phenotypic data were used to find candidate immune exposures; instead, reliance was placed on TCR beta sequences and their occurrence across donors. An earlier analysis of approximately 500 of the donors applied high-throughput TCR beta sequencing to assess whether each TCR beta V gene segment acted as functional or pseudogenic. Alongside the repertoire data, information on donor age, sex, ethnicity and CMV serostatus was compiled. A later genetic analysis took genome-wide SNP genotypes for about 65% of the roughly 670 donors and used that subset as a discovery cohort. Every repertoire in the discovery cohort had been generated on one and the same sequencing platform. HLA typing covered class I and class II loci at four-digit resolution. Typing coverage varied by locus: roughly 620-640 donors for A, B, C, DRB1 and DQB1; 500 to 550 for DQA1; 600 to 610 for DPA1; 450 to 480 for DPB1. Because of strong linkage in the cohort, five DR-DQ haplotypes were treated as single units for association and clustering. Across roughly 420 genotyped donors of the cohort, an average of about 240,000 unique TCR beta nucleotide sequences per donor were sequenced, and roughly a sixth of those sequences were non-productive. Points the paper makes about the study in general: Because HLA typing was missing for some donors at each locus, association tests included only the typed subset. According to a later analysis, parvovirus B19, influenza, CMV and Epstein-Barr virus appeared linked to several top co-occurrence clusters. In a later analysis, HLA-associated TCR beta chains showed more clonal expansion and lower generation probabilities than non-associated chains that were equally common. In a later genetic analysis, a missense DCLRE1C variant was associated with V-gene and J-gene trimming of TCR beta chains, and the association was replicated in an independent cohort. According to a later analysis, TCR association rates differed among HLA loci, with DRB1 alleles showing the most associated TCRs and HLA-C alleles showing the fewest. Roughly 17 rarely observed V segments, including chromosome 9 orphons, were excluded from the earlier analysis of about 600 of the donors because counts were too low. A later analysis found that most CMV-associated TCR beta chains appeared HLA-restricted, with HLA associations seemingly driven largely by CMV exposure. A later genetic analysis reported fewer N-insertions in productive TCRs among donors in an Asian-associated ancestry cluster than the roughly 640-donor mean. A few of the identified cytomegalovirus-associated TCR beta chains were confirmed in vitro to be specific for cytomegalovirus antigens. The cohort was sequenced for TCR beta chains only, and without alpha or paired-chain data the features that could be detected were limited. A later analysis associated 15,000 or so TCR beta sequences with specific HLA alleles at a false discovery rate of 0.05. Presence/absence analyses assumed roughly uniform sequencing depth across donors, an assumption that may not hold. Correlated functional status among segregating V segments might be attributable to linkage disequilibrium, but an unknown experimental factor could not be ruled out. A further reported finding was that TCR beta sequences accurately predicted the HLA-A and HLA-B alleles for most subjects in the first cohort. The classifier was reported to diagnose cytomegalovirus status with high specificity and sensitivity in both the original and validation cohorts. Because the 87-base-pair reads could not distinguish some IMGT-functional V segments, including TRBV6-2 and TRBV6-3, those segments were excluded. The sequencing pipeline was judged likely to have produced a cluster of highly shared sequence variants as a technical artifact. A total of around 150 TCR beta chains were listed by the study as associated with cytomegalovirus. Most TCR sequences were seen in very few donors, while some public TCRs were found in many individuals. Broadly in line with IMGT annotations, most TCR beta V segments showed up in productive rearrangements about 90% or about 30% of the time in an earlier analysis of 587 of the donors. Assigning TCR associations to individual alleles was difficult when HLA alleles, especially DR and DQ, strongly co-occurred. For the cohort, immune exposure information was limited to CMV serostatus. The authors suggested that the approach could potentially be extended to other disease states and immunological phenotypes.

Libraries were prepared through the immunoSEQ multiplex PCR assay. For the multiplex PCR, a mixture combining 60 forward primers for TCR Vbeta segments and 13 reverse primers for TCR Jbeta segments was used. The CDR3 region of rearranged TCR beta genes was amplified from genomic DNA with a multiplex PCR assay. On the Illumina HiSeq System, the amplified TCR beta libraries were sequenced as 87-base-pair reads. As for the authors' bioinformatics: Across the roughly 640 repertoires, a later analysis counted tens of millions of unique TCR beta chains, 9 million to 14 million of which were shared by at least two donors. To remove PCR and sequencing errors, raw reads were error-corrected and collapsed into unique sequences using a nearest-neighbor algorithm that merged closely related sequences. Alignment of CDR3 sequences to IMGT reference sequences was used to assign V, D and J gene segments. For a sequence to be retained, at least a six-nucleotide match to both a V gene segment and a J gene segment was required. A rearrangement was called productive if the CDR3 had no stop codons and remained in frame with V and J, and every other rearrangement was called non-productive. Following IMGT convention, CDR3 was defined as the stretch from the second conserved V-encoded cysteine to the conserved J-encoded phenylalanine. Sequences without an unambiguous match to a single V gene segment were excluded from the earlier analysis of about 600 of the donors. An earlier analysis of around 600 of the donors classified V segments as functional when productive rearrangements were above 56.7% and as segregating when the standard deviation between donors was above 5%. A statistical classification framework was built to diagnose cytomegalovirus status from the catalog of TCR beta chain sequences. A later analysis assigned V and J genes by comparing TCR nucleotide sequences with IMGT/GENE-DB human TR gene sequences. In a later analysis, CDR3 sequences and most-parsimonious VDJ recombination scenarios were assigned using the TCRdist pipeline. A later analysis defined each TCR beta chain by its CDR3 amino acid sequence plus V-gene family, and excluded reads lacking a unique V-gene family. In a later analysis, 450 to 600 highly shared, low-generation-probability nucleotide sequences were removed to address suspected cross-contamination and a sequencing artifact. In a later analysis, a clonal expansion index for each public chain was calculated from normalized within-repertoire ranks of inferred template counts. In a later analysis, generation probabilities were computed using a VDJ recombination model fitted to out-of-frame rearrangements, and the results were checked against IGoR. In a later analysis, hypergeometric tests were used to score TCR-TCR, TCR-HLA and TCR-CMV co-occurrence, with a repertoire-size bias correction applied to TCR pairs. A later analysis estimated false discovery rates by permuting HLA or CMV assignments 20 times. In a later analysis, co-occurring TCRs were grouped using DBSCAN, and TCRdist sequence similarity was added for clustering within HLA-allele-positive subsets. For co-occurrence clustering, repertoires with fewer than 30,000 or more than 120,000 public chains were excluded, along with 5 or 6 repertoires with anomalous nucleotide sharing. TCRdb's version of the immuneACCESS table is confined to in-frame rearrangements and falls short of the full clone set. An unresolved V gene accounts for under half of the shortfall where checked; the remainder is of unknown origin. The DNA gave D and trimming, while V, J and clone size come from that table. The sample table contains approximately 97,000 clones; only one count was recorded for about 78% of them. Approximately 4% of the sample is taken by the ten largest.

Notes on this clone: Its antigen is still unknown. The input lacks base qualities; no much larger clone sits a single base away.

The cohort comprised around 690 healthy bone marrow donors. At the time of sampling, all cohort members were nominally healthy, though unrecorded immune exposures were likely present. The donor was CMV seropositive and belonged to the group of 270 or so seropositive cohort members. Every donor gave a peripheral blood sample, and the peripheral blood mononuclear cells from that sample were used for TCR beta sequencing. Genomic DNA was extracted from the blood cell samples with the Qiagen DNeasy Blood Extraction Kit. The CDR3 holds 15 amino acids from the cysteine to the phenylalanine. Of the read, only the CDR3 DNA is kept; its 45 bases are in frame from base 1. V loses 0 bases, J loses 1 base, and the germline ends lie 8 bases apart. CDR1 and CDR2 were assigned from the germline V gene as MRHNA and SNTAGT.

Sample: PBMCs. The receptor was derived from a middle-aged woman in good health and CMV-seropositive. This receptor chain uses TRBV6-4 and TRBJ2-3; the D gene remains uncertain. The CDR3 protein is CASSDSIDGTDTQYF. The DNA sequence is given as TGTGCCAGCAGTGACTCGATAGATGGCACAGATACGCAGTATTTT.